Following are 7 T cell receptor beta chains from one sample sequenced in a study of graft-versus-host responses after intestinal transplantation. TCRdb keeps only in-frame clones here, not all; method: immunoSEQ multiplex PCR. This sample carries about 9,700 clones, approximately 30% of them seen once, and the ten largest clones take over 4.5%. This material consisted of alloreactive CD4+ T cells from a mixed lymphocyte reaction culture, taken before transplantation. Subset indicated: CFSE-low proliferating T cells sorted from roughly 6-day pre-transplant mixed lymphocyte reaction (GvH or HvG direction). The receptors were sampled from a human patient who was an organ donor for intestinal transplantation.

This clone was observed a handful of times. This rearrangement joins TRBV10-2 to TRBJ1-4; the D is unclear. CDR3 length equals 11 residues. Germline V lookup: CDR1 WSHSY, CDR2 SAAADI. V was clipped by 8 bases and J by 4 bases, with 5 bases between them. CDR3 residues: CASAHNEKLFF. As DNA, the CDR3 is TGCGCCAGCGCACATAATGAAAAACTGTTTTTT.

J is TRBJ1-3 and V is TRBV4-1; the match to TRBD1 covers 10 bases. Losses at the gene ends were 4 bases for V and 2 bases for J; bases not matched to a gene: 5. This CDR3 comprises 16 residues. Germline V gene data show CDR1 as MGHRA and CDR2 as YSYEKL. The CDR3 spells CASSRPGQGPGNTIYF. CDR3 DNA sequence: TGCGCCAGCAGCCGACCGGGACAGGGGCCTGGAAACACCATATATTTT.

The chain carries TRBV5-1 and TRBJ1-1, with a tentative D call TRBD1 (5 bases). CDR3 length equals 13 residues. From germline, CDR1 is SGHRS and CDR2 YFSETQ. The ends were cut back, 6 bases at V and 2 bases at J, with 11 bases in the middle. The CDR3 DNA reads TGCGCCAGCAAGCAGACAGCTAACACTGAAGCTTTCTTT. The encoded protein is CASKQTANTEAFF.

The sample holds a few counts of this clone. V gene TRBV9 combines with J gene TRBJ2-1; 9 bases align to TRBD2. CDR1 and CDR2 (germline): SGDLS, YYNGEE. Trimming took 4 bases from V and 4 from J; bases not matched to a gene: 6. The CDR3 spans 15 residues. CDR3 residues: CASSQRLAEYNEQFF. CDR3 DNA sequence: TGTGCCAGCAGCCAACGACTAGCGGAATACAATGAGCAGTTCTTC.

This clone turned up a few times. The chain recombines TRBV28 with TRBJ1-5, with TRBD1 as a possible D gene (6 bases). CDR3 length equals 16 residues. Trimming removed 6 bases from V and 2 bases from J, with 17 bases in between. Germline V gene data show CDR1 as MDHEN and CDR2 as SYDVKM. The CDR3: CASRSVLEGGNQPQHF. DNA of the CDR3: TGTGCCAGCAGGTCAGTCCTAGAGGGGGGCAATCAGCCCCAGCATTTT. Drawing the rest from reference TRBV28 and TRBJ1-5, the complete variable domain is DVKVTQSSRYLVKRTGEKVFLECVQDMDHENMFWYRQDPGLGLRLIYFSYDVKMKEKGDIPEGYSVSREKKERFSLILESASTNQTSMYLCASRSVLEGGNQPQHFGDGTRLSIL.

On this clone itself: At one of its ends the junction is not consistent with the germline gene, which may arise from a read error. The DNA for the CDR3 is TGTGCCAGCAGCTCGAAGAGGAGCTCCTACGAGCAGTACTTC. It is translated as CASSSKRSSYEQYF. This rearrangement joins TRBV5-3 to TRBJ2-7; D is undetermined. TRBV5-3 is annotated as an ORF whose role is uncertain. This CDR3 contains 14 residues.

V is TRBV5-4 and J is TRBJ2-3; 9 bases line up with TRBD2. There are 16 residues in the CDR3. CDR1 and CDR2 from the germline V gene are SGHNT and YYREEE (reference sequence). V trimming: 1 base; J trimming: 4 bases; junction bases outside the gene matches: 7. The CDR3 here is CASSLLAGLSADTQYF. The CDR3 coding sequence is TGTGCCAGCAGCTTGCTAGCGGGGCTTAGCGCAGATACGCAGTATTTT.